This T cell receptor (beta chain) was captured in a study of T cell repertoires in cytomegalovirus infection. TCRdb reanalysed the reads using MiXCR and keeps one entry per CDR3 protein. The table shows fewer than 1,000,000 distinct CDR3 sequences, with around 29% occurring only once. This clonotype was picked up a small number of times. Its antigen is currently unknown. Germline loops: CDR1 SNHLY, CDR2 FYNNEI. The CDR3 is 15 amino acids. V was clipped by 1 base and J by 4 bases, with 12 bases between them. The sequencing here drew on cultured CD8+ T cells from PBMCs, taken from culture after CMV antigen stimulation. The receptor's source is a human donor in good health (CMV status not recorded). Some clones in this sample may be carry-over from other donors' samples. The chain employs TRBV2 and TRBJ2-3; no definite D call. The CDR3 DNA is TGTGCCAGCAGTGAAGGTGGCGGCCTTGCAGATACGCAGTATTTT. Its translation is CASSEGGGLADTQYF.